Listed here are 11 T cell receptor beta chains from one sample, sequenced in a study of CD4 T cells in relation to SARS-CoV-2 and coronaviruses. Some clones are missing from TCRdb's copy, which holds only in-frame ones; the method was immunoSEQ multiplex PCR. The sample has roughly 68,000 clones; 80% to 95% are singletons. CD4+ T cells from unexposed donors were obtained before the COVID-19 pandemic (2011-2018). The source material was naive CD4+ T cells from PBMCs. Subset here: naive CD4+ T cells isolated by negative enrichment. The receptor set was obtained from a human donor in good health.

This clone was counted once. This chain links TRBV7-6 with TRBJ2-1; TRBD2 is a possible D gene (6 bases). This CDR3 has 13 residues. Germline-derived CDR1 and CDR2 are SGHVS and FNYEAQ. V was clipped by 1 base and J by 6 bases, with 7 bases between them. For the CDR3, the DNA is TGTGCCAGCAGCTTAGGACTAGTCAATGAGCAGTTCTTC. This codes for CASSLGLVNEQFF.

CDR3 nucleotide sequence: TGTGCCAGCAGCCTCCGGGACAGGGGAGGCTACACCTTC. It yields the protein CASSLRDRGGYTF. The V and J genes are TRBV7-9 and TRBJ1-2, with 10 bases matching TRBD1. Germline CDR1 SEHNR, CDR2 FQNEAQ (reference sequence). The length of the CDR3 is 13 residues. Trimming took 5 bases from V and 8 from J; bases not matched to a gene: 5.

V usage is TRBV5-1 and J usage is TRBJ2-1; D not certain. Germline V gives CDR1 SGHRS, CDR2 YFSETQ. The ends were cut back, 5 bases at V and 0 bases at J, with 9 bases in the middle. The CDR3 extends over 14 amino acids. The CDR3 DNA follows: TGCGCCAGCAGTCCAGAGAGCTCCTACAATGAGCAGTTCTTC. This encodes CASSPESSYNEQFF.

The chain combines TRBV5-6 with TRBJ2-7, with D perhaps given as TRBD1 or TRBD2 (5 bases each). The CDR3 covers 13 residues. Germline CDR1 is SGHDT and CDR2 is YYEEEE. Trimming took 5 bases from V and 2 from J, leaving 11 bases between them. CDR3: CASRGDETYEQYF. For the CDR3, the DNA is TGTGCCAGCAGGGGGGATGAAACCTACGAGCAGTACTTC.

The rearrangement links TRBV11-2 to TRBJ2-2; D is uncertain. Germline CDR1 reads SGHAT; CDR2 reads FQNNGV. The CDR3 contains 15 residues. V was trimmed by 3 bases and J by 0 bases, leaving 8 bases between them. The CDR3 nucleotides are TGTGCCAGCAGCTTGTCCCAGTCGAACACCGGGGAGCTGTTTTTT. Protein sequence: CASSLSQSNTGELFF.

V usage is TRBV12-5 and J usage is TRBJ2-1, with D hard to call. CDR1 LGHNT and CDR2 FRNRAP come from the germline V gene. The CDR3 length is 12 residues. V lost 1 base, J lost 11 bases, and 9 bases lay in between. The CDR3 loop is CASGLGTVQQFF. CDR3 DNA sequence: TGTGCTAGTGGTTTGGGGACCGTGCAGCAGTTCTTC.

The V call is TRBV2, the J call TRBJ2-3; the D gene is possibly TRBD1 (5 bases). There are 12 residues in the CDR3. CDR1 and CDR2 from the germline V gene are SNHLY and FYNNEI. V gave up 5 bases and J gave up 6 bases, with 9 bases separating them. DNA of the CDR3: TGTGCCAGCAGTATTCAGGGTGATACGCAGTATTTT. Its translation is CASSIQGDTQYF.

The gene calls are TRBV7-3 and TRBJ2-3; D might be TRBD1 (5 bases). The CDR3 extends over 13 amino acids. V lost 5 bases and J 4 bases, leaving 10 bases between the germline ends. The germline CDR1 and CDR2 sequences are SGHTA and FQGTGA. The CDR3 DNA sequence: TGTGCCAGCAGCGCAACAGGTTCAGATACGCAGTATTTT. This codes for CASSATGSDTQYF.

The rearrangement joins TRBV30 to TRBJ2-7, with D possibly being TRBD1 or TRBD2 (5 bases each). Per germline, CDR1 GTSNPN and CDR2 SVGIG (reference sequence). The CDR3 is 14 amino acids. V lost 6 bases and J lost 0, with 15 bases in between. CDR3 amino acids: CACRRAGSSYEQYF. The CDR3, as DNA: TGTGCCTGCAGACGGGCAGGGAGCTCCTACGAGCAGTACTTC.

V usage is TRBV3-1 (or the pseudogene TRBV3-2) and J usage is TRBJ1-2; TRBD1 agrees at 9 bases. The CDR3 is 13 residues long. V lost 6 bases and J lost 7; bases outside the gene matches: 6. Germline V gene sequence: CDR1 LGHDT, CDR2 YNNKEL (reference sequence). CDR3 sequence reads: CASSKGQGFGYTF. CDR3 in DNA: TGTGCCAGCAGTAAGGGACAGGGTTTTGGCTACACCTTC.

This clone was observed a single time. This chain uses TRBV11-2 with TRBJ1-4; 7 bases are shared with TRBD1. The V gene end was trimmed by 5 bases and the J gene end by 3 bases; junction bases not matched to a gene: 6. This CDR3 comprises 15 residues. The germline gives CDR1 SGHAT, CDR2 FQNNGV. The CDR3: CASSQMGQPNEKLFF. In DNA, the CDR3 is TGTGCCAGCAGCCAAATGGGACAGCCTAATGAAAAACTGTTTTTT.